This T cell receptor (beta chain) was obtained from a study of cytomegalovirus exposure and HLA in healthy donors. Study-wide context: From around 180 million T cells, an earlier analysis saw some 120 million unique TCR beta sequences. Whole-study findings and limits: Association of a missense DCLRE1C variant with TCR beta V- and J-gene trimming was reported in a later analysis. TCR beta sequences numbering fewer than 20,000 were associated with HLA alleles at 0.05 false discovery rate in a later analysis. Associated with cytomegalovirus, according to the listing, were 150 to 200 TCR beta chains.

The PCR had 60 Vbeta and 13 Jbeta primers. Assay: immunoSEQ multiplex PCR; the TCRdb copy retains only in-frame clones and omits some. The table shows some 160,000 clones, with around 82% occurring only once. In the case of this clone: The target antigen is unknown.

Unmatched junction bases numbered 3, after V lost 4 bases and J lost 2 bases. The CDR3 spans 15 residues. Looked up from germline, CDR1 is LNHNV and CDR2 is YYDKDF (reference sequence). This chain uses TRBV15 with TRBJ1-3; 9 nucleotides align to TRBD1. The receptor was isolated from a man in his forties in good health and CMV-seronegative. Sequenced sample: PBMCs. The CDR3 nucleotides read TGTGCCACCAGCACGGACAGGGGACCTGGAAACACCATATATTTT. Translated, it gives CATSTDRGPGNTIYF. The whole variable domain, filled in from reference TRBV15 and TRBJ1-3, reads DAMVIQNPRYQVTQFGKPVTLSCSQTLNHNVMYWYQQKSSQAPKLLFHYYDKDFNNEADTPDNFQSRRPNTSFCFLDIRSPGLGDTAMYLCATSTDRGPGNTIYFGEGSWLTVV.